Listed here are 30 T cell receptor beta chains from one sample, sequenced in a study of blood T cell repertoires in COVID-19. TCRdb keeps only in-frame clones here, not all; method: immunoSEQ multiplex PCR. The sample yields roughly 300,000 clones, about 93% seen once. The sample consisted of PBMCs or T cells enriched from blood (not recorded which). These receptor sequences come from a woman aged 25-40 years who had recovered from COVID-19.

Comment on this clone: The sample carries other DNA sequences with the same CDR3. J is TRBJ2-6 and V is TRBV5-6; weak D call: TRBD1 (6 bases). CDR3 length: 15 residues. Looked up from germline, CDR1 is SGHDT and CDR2 is YYEEEE. Trimming stripped 4 bases from V and 1 base from J, with 9 bases between. Written as DNA, the CDR3 is TGTGCCAGCAGCCCACAGGGTTCTGGGGCCAACGTCCTGACTTTC. It encodes CASSPQGSGANVLTF.

The chain couples TRBV4-2 to TRBJ2-3, with 15 bases fitting TRBD2. Germline assignment: CDR1 LGHNA and CDR2 YNFKEQ. CDR3 length: 19 amino acids. V trimming: 3 bases; J trimming: 2 bases; junction bases outside the gene matches: 9. The CDR3 reads CASSQGPGLAGGPTDTQYF. In DNA form, the CDR3 reads TGTGCCAGCAGCCAGGGACCGGGACTAGCGGGAGGCCCCACAGATACGCAGTATTTT.

The chain combines TRBV19 with TRBJ1-1, with D unresolved. Trimming took 2 bases from V and 1 from J, leaving 11 bases between them. The germline CDR1 and CDR2 sequences are LNHDA and SQIVND (reference sequence). The CDR3 length is 15 residues. In DNA, the CDR3 is TGTGCCAGTAGTATAAGTCCACTCAAGAACACTGAAGCTTTCTTT. It yields the protein CASSISPLKNTEAFF.

The rearrangement links TRBV29-1 to TRBJ2-2, with no clear D. Germline CDR1 reads SQVTM; CDR2 reads ANQGSEA. The CDR3 is 13 amino acids. Trimming pared 0 bases from V and 13 bases from J, leaving 15 bases between. In DNA, the CDR3 is TGCAGCGTTGAAGATAGTGCTACCCGGTGGCTGTTTTTT. Translated: CSVEDSATRWLFF.

The chain couples TRBV11-1 to TRBJ1-2; D is perhaps TRBD1 (6 bases). Germline V lookup: CDR1 SGHAT, CDR2 FQDESV (reference sequence). The V end was cut by 0 bases, the J end by 4 bases, with 15 bases between. The CDR3 sequence is 16 residues long. The CDR3 DNA follows: TGTGCCAGCAGCTTAGCAGGACAGTCAACGGTCTATGGCTACACCTTC. Translation gives CASSLAGQSTVYGYTF.

The V gene is TRBV5-1, the J gene TRBJ2-5, with D possibly being TRBD1 (6 bases). This CDR3 has 16 residues. Germline V gene data show CDR1 as SGHRS and CDR2 as YFSETQ. V was shortened by 5 bases and J by 3 bases, with 20 bases between the two germline ends. Here the CDR3 DNA reads TGCGCCAGCAGGAGGCTGGGGGTAGGGGGAGAAGAGACCCAGTACTTC. Translating gives CASRRLGVGGEETQYF.

The chain recombines TRBV6-2 or TRBV6-3 with TRBJ1-5; tentatively, D is TRBD1 (5 bases). The CDR3 contains 16 residues. Germline V gene data show CDR1 as MNHEY and CDR2 as SVGEGT. V was shortened by 2 bases and J by 0 bases, with 11 bases between the two germline ends. The CDR3 protein is CASSYSGTASNQPQHF. The CDR3 DNA follows: TGTGCCAGCAGTTACAGCGGGACGGCTAGCAATCAGCCCCAGCATTTT.

The genes are TRBV28 and TRBJ1-5; 11 bases are shared with TRBD1. The V gene's germline CDR1 is MDHEN and CDR2 SYDVKM. The length of the CDR3 is 17 residues. The V segment lost 4 bases and the J segment 6 bases; nucleotides outside the gene matches: 11. The CDR3 reads CASSSLGTGGGRQPQHF. CDR3 bases: TGTGCCAGCAGTTCACTTGGGACAGGGGGTGGACGTCAGCCCCAGCATTTT.

The J gene is TRBJ1-2, the V gene TRBV5-6; 9 bases fit TRBD1. V lost 5 bases and J lost 2; bases outside the gene matches: 7. The germline gives CDR1 SGHDT, CDR2 YYEEEE. The CDR3 runs to 15 residues. The CDR3 region has the DNA TGTGCCAGCAGAGAAACAGGGGGCCCAAACTATGGCTACACCTTC. It yields the protein CASRETGGPNYGYTF.

The chain recombines TRBV28 with TRBJ2-7; TRBD2 might be the D (7 bases). Trimming shortened V by 5 bases and J by 2 bases, and 16 bases separated the two germline ends. The CDR3 is made up of 15 amino acids. Germline CDR1 is MDHEN and CDR2 is SYDVKM. The CDR3 DNA follows: TGTGCCAGCAGTCTCCTAGGGGGGGAAACCTACGAGCAGTACTTC. Protein sequence: CASSLLGGETYEQYF.

V and J are TRBV6-2 or TRBV6-3 and TRBJ1-5; 9 nucleotides match TRBD1. The CDR3 extends over 16 amino acids. With V trimmed by 2 bases and J by 5 bases, 7 bases remained unmatched. Germline CDR1 MNHEY, CDR2 SVGEGT. This CDR3 is CASSYLFRQGDQPQHF. CDR3 nucleotide sequence: TGTGCCAGCAGTTACCTGTTTCGACAGGGGGATCAGCCCCAGCATTTT.

The chain has TRBV28 and TRBJ1-2; a possible D gene is TRBD1 (6 bases). V was trimmed by 6 bases and J by 8 bases, leaving 19 bases between them. Germline CDR1 is MDHEN and CDR2 is SYDVKM. CDR3 length: 14 amino acids. As DNA, the CDR3 is TGTGCCAGCAGCGAAACCAGGGGTAACGACGGCTACACCTTC. This translates into CASSETRGNDGYTF.

The V call is TRBV2, the J call TRBJ2-7, with TRBD1 as a possible D gene (6 bases). CDR3 size: 14 residues. Germline CDR1 and CDR2: SNHLY and FYNNEI. V shed 4 bases and J shed 7 bases, with 17 bases lying between them. CDR3 loop: CASSVRGIQREQYF. CDR3 in DNA: TGTGCCAGCAGTGTAAGGGGGATACAACGTGAGCAGTACTTC. The full variable domain, in which reference TRBV2 and TRBJ2-7 provide the parts outside the CDR3, is EPEVTQTPSHQVTQMGQEVILRCVPISNHLYFYWYRQILGQKVEFLVSFYNNEISEKSEIFDDQFSVERPDGSNFTLKIRSTKLEDSAMYFCASSVRGIQREQYFGPGTRLTVT.

The gene calls are TRBV6-1 and TRBJ2-4; weak D call: TRBD2 (5 bases). Trimming removed 2 bases from V and 1 base from J, with 21 bases in between. Germline CDR1 reads MNHNS; CDR2 reads SASEGT. CDR3 size: 19 residues. In DNA, the CDR3 is TGTGCCAGCAGTGAAAGGTTTGGGCAGGCCGCTAGCGCCAAAAACATTCAGTACTTC. Encoded protein: CASSERFGQAASAKNIQYF.

The rearrangement links TRBV7-2 to TRBJ1-1; no clear D gene. The CDR3 is 14 residues long. The V gene lost 7 bases and the J gene lost 1 base, with 13 bases spanning the gap. Germline-derived CDR1 and CDR2 are SGHTA and FQGNSA. The CDR3 nucleotides are TGTGCCAGCACATATACCGGAGGGAACACTGAAGCTTTCTTT. Residues: CASTYTGGNTEAFF.

This chain uses TRBV28 with TRBJ2-1; D is possibly TRBD2 (5 bases). This CDR3 has 13 amino acids. The V end was cut by 6 bases, the J end by 5 bases, with 11 bases between. Germline V gene lookup returns CDR1 MDHEN and CDR2 SYDVKM. CDR3 residues: CASRQGLNNEQFF. CDR3 nucleotides: TGTGCCAGCAGGCAAGGACTCAACAATGAGCAGTTCTTC.

The chain combines TRBV6-5 with TRBJ2-2; unclear D gene. Trimming cost V 2 bases and J 7 bases, with 14 bases left between them. Germline V gene sequence: CDR1 MNHEY, CDR2 SVGAGI. The CDR3 is 15 residues long. The CDR3 nucleotides read TGTGCCAGCAGTTACACCCTCCAACAGATCGGGGAGCTGTTTTTT. Translated, it gives CASSYTLQQIGELFF.

This clone was seen just once. V and J are TRBV19 and TRBJ2-1, with 8 bases fitting TRBD2. V was clipped by 6 bases and J by 6 bases; unmatched bases: 10. The CDR3 extends over 15 amino acids. From germline, CDR1 is LNHDA and CDR2 SQIVND (reference sequence). CDR3 loop: CASSPSGRAFNEQFF. CDR3 sequence (DNA): TGTGCCAGTAGCCCCAGCGGGAGAGCATTCAATGAGCAGTTCTTC.

The rearrangement links TRBV4-2 to TRBJ2-7, with D perhaps matching TRBD2 (6 bases). From germline, CDR1 is LGHNA and CDR2 YNFKEQ. CDR3 size: 16 residues. V was trimmed by 1 base and J by 2 bases, leaving 15 bases between them. CDR3 protein: CASSQARDSGAYEQYF. CDR3 in DNA: TGTGCCAGCAGCCAAGCCCGGGACTCCGGGGCCTACGAGCAGTACTTC.

This clone was detected once. The rearrangement uses TRBV6-2 or TRBV6-3 and TRBJ1-1; D is ambiguous. The CDR3 is 11 residues long. The germline V gene has CDR1 MNHEY and CDR2 SVGEGT. V was clipped by 5 bases and J by 8 bases, with 9 bases between them. The CDR3 DNA reads as TGTGCCAGCAGTCGGACTGCAGAAGCTTTCTTT. It encodes CASSRTAEAFF.

The V gene is TRBV5-4, the J gene TRBJ2-1; D may be TRBD1 (5 bases). Germline values: CDR1 SGHNT, CDR2 YYREEE (reference sequence). The CDR3 has 15 amino acids. V lost 4 bases and J lost 1, with 12 bases in between. CDR3 bases: TGTGCCAGCAGCCAGGACAAGCCATCCTACAATGAGCAGTTCTTC. This codes for CASSQDKPSYNEQFF.

The V call is TRBV3-1 (or the pseudogene TRBV3-2), the J call TRBJ1-4; D is possibly TRBD1 (6 bases). V was shortened by 0 bases and J by 4 bases, with 9 bases between the two germline ends. CDR1 is LGHDT and CDR2 is YNNKEL in the germline V gene (reference sequence). The CDR3 has 15 residues. In DNA form, the CDR3 reads TGTGCCAGCAGCCAAGAGGGACACTATAATGAAAAACTGTTTTTT. Translation: CASSQEGHYNEKLFF.

The genes are TRBV30 and TRBJ2-7, with 8 bases lining up with TRBD2. The V segment lost 0 bases and the J segment 5 bases; nucleotides outside the gene matches: 12. From germline, CDR1 is GTSNPN and CDR2 SVGIG (reference sequence). The CDR3 spans 16 residues. The CDR3 sequence is CAWSVKVAGSLNEQYF. CDR3 bases: TGTGCCTGGAGTGTAAAAGTAGCGGGATCGCTGAACGAGCAGTACTTC.

The rearrangement uses TRBV19 and TRBJ2-2, with D unresolved. Germline values: CDR1 LNHDA, CDR2 SQIVND (reference sequence). The CDR3 contains 14 residues. V shed 5 bases and J shed 5 bases, with 12 bases lying between them. This CDR3 reads CASSSELGTGELFF. CDR3 sequence (DNA): TGTGCCAGTAGTTCTGAGCTCGGGACCGGGGAGCTGTTTTTT.

V gene TRBV4-3 combines with J gene TRBJ1-5, with D perhaps TRBD1 (6 bases). The germline V gene has CDR1 LGHNA and CDR2 YSLEER. V was cut by 0 bases and J by 4 bases, with 25 bases left in between. This CDR3 comprises 20 residues. In DNA form, the CDR3 reads TGCGCCAGCAGCCAAGATTTATCAGGGACATTAAGCATAGCAAATCAGCCCCAGCATTTT. Its translation: CASSQDLSGTLSIANQPQHF.

CDR3 sequence (DNA): TGTGCCAGCAGCATCGGACAGGGTAACTATGGCTACACCTTC. It codes for CASSIGQGNYGYTF. The chain carries TRBV7-9 and TRBJ1-2; 8 bases align to TRBD1. This CDR3 spans 14 amino acids. Germline V gene data show CDR1 as SEHNR and CDR2 as FQNEAQ (reference sequence). V trimming: 5 bases; J trimming: 1 base; junction bases outside the gene matches: 3.

The J gene is TRBJ1-1, the V gene TRBV14; weak D call: TRBD1 (6 bases). This CDR3 is 15 amino acids long. From germline, CDR1 is SGHDN and CDR2 FVKESK. With 1 base removed from V and 3 bases from J, the gap between germline ends came to 12 bases. As DNA, the CDR3 is TGTGCCAGCAGCCAAGTTCGTGCAGGGGACACTGAAGCTTTCTTT. Amino acids: CASSQVRAGDTEAFF.

This clone appeared a single time. This chain links TRBV30 with TRBJ1-2; 8 bases map to TRBD1. Germline CDR1 and CDR2: GTSNPN and SVGIG (reference sequence). The CDR3 totals 15 residues. Trimming cost V 1 base and J 2 bases; bases outside gene matches: 6. The CDR3 DNA sequence: TGTGCCTGGAGTGGGGGACAGGCTGCCAACTATGGCTACACCTTC. As protein: CAWSGGQAANYGYTF.

The chain uses TRBV14 and TRBJ2-7; possible D gene TRBD1, 6 bases. V lost 0 bases and J 2 bases, leaving 11 bases between the germline ends. The length of the CDR3 is 15 residues. Germline V gene data show CDR1 as SGHDN and CDR2 as FVKESK. CDR3 residues: CASSQEGTHTYEQYF. The CDR3 nucleotides are TGTGCCAGCAGCCAAGAGGGGACACACACCTACGAGCAGTACTTC.

A single count supports this clone. The V call is TRBV19, the J call TRBJ1-2; 7 bases align to TRBD1. V was clipped by 7 bases and J by 5 bases; unmatched bases: 25. Per the germline V gene, CDR1 is LNHDA and CDR2 is SQIVND (reference sequence). The length of the CDR3 is 19 residues. DNA of the CDR3: TGTGCCAGTAAGCCCCGGGACGGCAATGGTCGGGAGGGGGCTTATGGCTACACCTTC. Residues: CASKPRDGNGREGAYGYTF. The full variable domain, completed using reference TRBV19 and TRBJ1-2, is DGGITQSPKYLFRKEGQNVTLSCEQNLNHDAMYWYRQDPGQGLRLIYYSQIVNDFQKGDIAEGYSVSREKKESFPLTVTSAQKNPTAFYLCASKPRDGNGREGAYGYTFGSGTRLTVV.